This T cell receptor (beta chain) was observed in a study of T cell responses to AZD1222 COVID-19 vaccine. Study findings and constraints: Clonal diversity was possibly underestimated, and the donors were mostly white British, with more females. The study found vaccine-associated CD4 TCRs spanning spike, dominant at 160-218 and 743-854. Researchers took repertoire samples only after the peak T cell response had come.

A note on this clone: What it recognizes is unknown.

TCRdb keeps only in-frame clones here, not all; method: immunoSEQ multiplex PCR. The sample includes more than 150,000 clones, approximately 91% seen only once; the top ten take about 3.5%. Germline V gene data show CDR1 as GTSNPN and CDR2 as SVGIG (reference sequence). The CDR3 extends over 15 amino acids. The V gene end was trimmed by 3 bases and the J gene end by 5 bases; junction bases not matched to a gene: 10. Sequencing was performed on peripheral blood, taken 28 days after the second AZD1222 dose. This clonotype was sampled from an adult who received the AZD1222 COVID-19 vaccine. The genes are TRBV30 and TRBJ2-3; the match to TRBD2 covers 8 bases. The CDR3 here is CAWSPGRAPGDTQYF. The CDR3 DNA reads TGTGCCTGGAGCCCCGGGAGGGCTCCCGGAGATACGCAGTATTTT.